The 4 T cell receptor beta chains below were found in one sample sequenced in a study of T cells in Graves' hyperthyroidism and ophthalmopathy. What was amplified from RNA transcripts were TCR beta CDR3 regions. When the TCR CDR3 underwent first-round RT-PCR, the HTBI primer set was used. In TCRdb, the multiplex PCR reads were re-called with MiXCR into one record per CDR3 protein. The repertoire holds about 210,000 distinct CDR3 sequences, with 15% to 20% as singletons. The sample taken for sequencing was blood. The origin of the receptors is a man aged 45-65 years with Graves' hyperthyroidism.

This clonotype was picked up many times. V is TRBV27 and J is TRBJ1-2; tentatively, D is TRBD1 (5 bases). The CDR3 is made up of 15 amino acids. Germline assignment: CDR1 MNHEY and CDR2 SMNVEV (reference sequence). The V end was cut by 6 bases, the J end by 3 bases, with 17 bases between. The CDR3 sequence is CASSPRDLRYYGYTF. The DNA of the CDR3 is TGTGCCAGCAGCCCCCGGGACCTGCGCTACTATGGCTACACCTTC.

V usage is TRBV7-8 and J usage is TRBJ1-4; tentatively, D is TRBD1 (5 bases). Deletions cut 6 bases from V and 3 bases from J, with 14 bases between. The CDR3 runs to 15 residues. Germline CDR1 reads SGHVS; CDR2 reads FQNEAQ. CDR3 region: CASRWGGEANEKLFF. For the CDR3, the DNA is TGTGCCAGCAGGTGGGGAGGGGAGGCTAATGAAAAACTGTTTTTT. Full variable domain (remainder filled in from reference TRBV7-8 and TRBJ1-4): GAGVSQSPRYKVAKRGQDVALRCDPISGHVSLFWYQQALGQGPEFLTYFQNEAQLDKSGLPSDRFFAERPEGSVSTLKIQRTQQEDSAVYLCASRWGGEANEKLFFGSGTQLSVL.

The gene calls are TRBV7-2 and TRBJ2-7; possible D gene TRBD2, 5 bases. CDR1 and CDR2 (germline): SGHTA, FQGNSA. Trimming removed 4 bases at V and 0 bases at J, with 19 bases between. The CDR3 spans 17 residues. CDR3: CASSSSRVLGDSYEQYF. The CDR3 DNA sequence: TGTGCCAGCAGCTCATCAAGGGTCCTCGGGGACTCCTACGAGCAGTACTTC.

This clonotype was counted once. The chain carries TRBV10-3 and TRBJ1-3; 7 bases fit TRBD1. CDR3 length: 13 amino acids. Germline V CDR1 and CDR2: ENHRY, SYGVKD. The V segment lost 6 bases and the J segment 4 bases; nucleotides outside the gene matches: 3. The CDR3 region has the DNA TGTGCCATCAGGAAACAGGGGGGAAACACCATATATTTT. Its protein is CAIRKQGGNTIYF.